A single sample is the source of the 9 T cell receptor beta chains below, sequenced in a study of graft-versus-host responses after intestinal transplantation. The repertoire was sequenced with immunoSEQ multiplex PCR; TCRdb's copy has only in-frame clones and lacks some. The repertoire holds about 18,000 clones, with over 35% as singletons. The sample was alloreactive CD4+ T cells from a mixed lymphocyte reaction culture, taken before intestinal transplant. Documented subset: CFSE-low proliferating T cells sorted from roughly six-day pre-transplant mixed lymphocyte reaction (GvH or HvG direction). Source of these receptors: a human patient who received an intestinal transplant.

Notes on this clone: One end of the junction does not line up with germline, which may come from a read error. The CDR3 DNA is TGCGCCAGAACCGGGACAGGGGTTTGGCACCGGGGAGCTGTTTTT. Translated: CARTGTGVWHRGAVF. The chain uses TRBV10-2 and TRBJ2-2, with 10 bases identical to TRBD1. Germline CDR1 and CDR2: WSHSY and SAAADI. The CDR3 runs to 15 residues.

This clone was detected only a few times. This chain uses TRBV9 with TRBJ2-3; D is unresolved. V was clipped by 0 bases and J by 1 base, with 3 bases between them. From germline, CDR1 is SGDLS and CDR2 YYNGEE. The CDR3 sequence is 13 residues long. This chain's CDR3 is CASSVAGTDTQYF. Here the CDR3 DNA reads TGTGCCAGCAGCGTAGCCGGCACAGATACGCAGTATTTT.

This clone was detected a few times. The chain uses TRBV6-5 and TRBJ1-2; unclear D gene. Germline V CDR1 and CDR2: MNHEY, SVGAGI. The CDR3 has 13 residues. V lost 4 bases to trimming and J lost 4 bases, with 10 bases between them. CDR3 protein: CASSSQGPYGYTF. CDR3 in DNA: TGTGCCAGCAGTTCGCAAGGCCCCTATGGCTACACCTTC.

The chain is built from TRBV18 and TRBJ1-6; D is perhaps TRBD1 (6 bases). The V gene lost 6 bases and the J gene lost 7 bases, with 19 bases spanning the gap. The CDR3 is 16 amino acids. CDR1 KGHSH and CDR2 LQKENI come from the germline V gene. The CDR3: CASSPGGGSGNSPLHF. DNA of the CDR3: TGTGCCAGCTCCCCAGGAGGGGGGTCTGGGAATTCACCCCTCCACTTT.

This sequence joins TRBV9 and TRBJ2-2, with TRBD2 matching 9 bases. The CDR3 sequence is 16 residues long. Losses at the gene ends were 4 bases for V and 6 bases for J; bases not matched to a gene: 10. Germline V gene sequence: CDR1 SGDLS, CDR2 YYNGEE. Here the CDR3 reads CASSPPGGGASGELFF. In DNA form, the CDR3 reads TGTGCCAGCAGCCCTCCAGGCGGGGGGGCGTCCGGGGAGCTGTTTTTT.

The CDR3 region is CASSLPRSYSYGYTF. CDR3 in DNA: TGTGCCAGCAGCCTACCCAGGTCCTACTCCTATGGCTACACCTTC. This rearrangement joins TRBV6-6 to TRBJ1-2, with no clear D. Germline assignment: CDR1 MNHNY and CDR2 SVGAGI (reference sequence). V was shortened by 6 bases and J by 4 bases, with 18 bases between the two germline ends. The CDR3 spans 15 residues.

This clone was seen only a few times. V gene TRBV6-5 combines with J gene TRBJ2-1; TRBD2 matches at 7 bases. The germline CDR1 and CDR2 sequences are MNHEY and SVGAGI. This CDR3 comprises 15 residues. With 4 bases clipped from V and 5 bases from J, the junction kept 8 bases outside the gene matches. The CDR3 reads CASSSLRLAHNEQFF. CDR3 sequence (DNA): TGTGCCAGCAGTTCCCTTCGACTAGCCCACAATGAGCAGTTCTTC.

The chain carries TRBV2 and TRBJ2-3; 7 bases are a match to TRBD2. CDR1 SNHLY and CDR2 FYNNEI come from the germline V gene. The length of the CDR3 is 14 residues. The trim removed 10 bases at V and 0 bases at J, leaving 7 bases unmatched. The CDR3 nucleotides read TGTGCCAAACAGCGGGGCCCTAGCACAGATACGCAGTATTTT. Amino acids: CAKQRGPSTDTQYF.

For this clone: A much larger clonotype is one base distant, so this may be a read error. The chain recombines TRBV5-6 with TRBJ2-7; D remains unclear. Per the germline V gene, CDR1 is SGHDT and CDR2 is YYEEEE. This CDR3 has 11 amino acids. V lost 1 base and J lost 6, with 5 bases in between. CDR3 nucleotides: TGTGCCAGCAGCTTGTGGGGCGAGCAGTACTTC. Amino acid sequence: CASSLWGEQYF.